The clone carrying this T cell receptor (beta chain) has just a few counts. What it binds is unknown. The data were obtained in a study of PD-1 blockade in mismatch repair-deficient tumors. The wider study: Patients had more than ten mismatch repair-deficient cancer types, all previously treated and progressing.

All patients were mismatch repair deficient, assessed by either PCR or immunohistochemistry. TCRs were sequenced from a few patients responding to pembrolizumab. Per germline, CDR1 MNHEY and CDR2 SMNVEV (reference sequence). Trimming cost V 7 bases and J 0 bases, with 10 bases left between them. The CDR3 is 14 amino acids. Study findings and constraints: Tumor-resident clones, often undetectable pretreatment in blood, expanded then contracted after pembrolizumab.

Clones were read by immunoSEQ multiplex PCR, and TCRdb kept only the in-frame ones, dropping some. The repertoire consists of 100,000 or so clones, with 82% occurring once and the leading ten covering around 6.5%. The sequencing used peripheral blood, collected about eight months after starting pembrolizumab. This TCR derives from an adult with mismatch repair-deficient cancer. This chain uses TRBV27 with TRBJ2-1; TRBD2 is a possible D gene (5 bases). This CDR3 is CASTTGNSYNEQFF. Here the CDR3 DNA reads TGTGCCAGCACAACCGGGAACTCCTACAATGAGCAGTTCTTC.